This TCR beta chain came from a study of early T cells in non-severe SARS-CoV-2 infection. Study context: Sequencing used unsorted whole-blood bulk RNA, so chains lack pairing.

This clonotype was detected ten times or more. Its antigen is still unknown. Study outcomes and limitations: VDJdb matching skewed toward anti-spike CD8 responses, missing private and CD4 specificities.

CDR3 length: 17 residues. Attachment of unique molecular identifiers to individual cDNA molecules was performed. A single record per CDR3 protein comes from TCRdb applying MiXCR to the 5' RACE reads. The profile shows about 100,000 distinct CDR3 sequences, approximately 10% of them singletons. The V call is TRBV12-2, the J call TRBJ2-5. TRBV12-2 is reported as a pseudogene. Sequencing used whole blood. This TCR derives from an adult who was a healthcare worker with PCR-confirmed SARS-CoV-2 infection or an uninfected control (not recorded which). For the CDR3, the DNA is TGTGCAAGTCGCTTAGCAACCTACGGAGAATTACAAGAGACCCAGTACTTC. Encoded protein: CASRLATYGELQETQYF.